The rows below give T cell receptor beta chains drawn from one sample of a study of cytomegalovirus exposure and HLA in healthy donors. Some clones are missing from TCRdb's copy, which holds only in-frame ones; the method was immunoSEQ multiplex PCR. The data show 90,000 to 120,000 clones, 60% to 80% seen once. Source material: PBMCs. The receptors here all came from a woman aged 18-29 years in good health and CMV-seropositive. Both conserved end residues are part of each CDR3. Each record gives: V gene, clone size, D gene, J gene, CDR3 DNA, CDR3 protein. A D gene is named only where the DNA matches it firmly. Some rows have no size entry. The others give once, few or many, or a class for an expanded clone.

v_gene: TRBV5-1
abundance: -
d_gene: -
j_gene: TRBJ2-1
CDR3nt: TGCGCCAGCAGCTTGGTTAGCGTATCCTACAATGAGCAGTTCTTC
CDR3aa: CASSLVSVSYNEQFF

v_gene: TRBV5-1
abundance: -
d_gene: TRBD1
j_gene: TRBJ2-6
CDR3nt: TGCGCCAGCAGCGCCGGGACAGGTACCGGGGCCAACGTCCTGACTTTC
CDR3aa: CASSAGTGTGANVLTF

v_gene: TRBV10-3
abundance: once
d_gene: -
j_gene: TRBJ2-1
CDR3nt: TGTGCCATCAGTCAACAGGGCGATGAGCAGTTCTTC
CDR3aa: CAISQQGDEQFF

v_gene: TRBV5-4
abundance: few
d_gene: TRBD2
j_gene: TRBJ2-7
CDR3nt: TGTGCCAGCAGCTTGGCGCGGGGACTACAGGATGAGCAGTACTTC
CDR3aa: CASSLARGLQDEQYF

v_gene: TRBV5-1
abundance: -
d_gene: TRBD2
j_gene: TRBJ2-7
CDR3nt: TGCGCCAGCAGCTCGACTCGGACGGGAGGCGAGCAGTACTTC
CDR3aa: CASSSTRTGGEQYF

v_gene: TRBV4-1
abundance: -
d_gene: TRBD2
j_gene: TRBJ2-2
CDR3nt: TGCGCCAGCAGCCTGGGGGAACTAGCGGGAGTCGGGGAGCTGTTTTTT
CDR3aa: CASSLGELAGVGELFF

v_gene: TRBV6-5
abundance: -
d_gene: -
j_gene: TRBJ2-2
CDR3nt: TGTGCCAGCAGTTACTCGACACCTTGGAACACCGGGGAGCTGTTTTTT
CDR3aa: CASSYSTPWNTGELFF

v_gene: TRBV19
abundance: -
d_gene: TRBD2
j_gene: TRBJ2-2
CDR3nt: TGTGCCAGTAGTATAGAAGGAGGGAGGGCCAACCATCGCGAGTTTTTT
CDR3aa: CASSIEGGRANHREFF

v_gene: TRBV4-3
abundance: -
d_gene: TRBD2
j_gene: TRBJ2-5
CDR3nt: TGCGCCAGCAGCCACGATTCTAGCGGGATCGGGCGAGAGACCCAGTACTTC
CDR3aa: CASSHDSSGIGRETQYF

v_gene: TRBV2
abundance: -
d_gene: -
j_gene: TRBJ1-4
CDR3nt: TGTGCCACAGCTTTGGGGGGACCTAATGAAAAACTGTTTTTT
CDR3aa: CATALGGPNEKLFF